This TCR beta chain was identified during a study of shared clonotypes between healthy human individuals. Findings and limits, study-wide: With a few donors compared, around 5.4% of naive CD4 clonotypes were shared. Inspection by rarefaction showed sorted-subset sequencing to be incomplete despite large depth.

Sequencing was performed with immunoSEQ multiplex PCR; in TCRdb, only in-frame clones are kept and a portion is missing. The table has hundreds of thousands of clones, around 86% seen once. Trimming cost V 4 bases and J 7 bases; bases outside gene matches: 10. CDR3 length: 16 amino acids. The germline gives CDR1 MNHEY, CDR2 SMNVEV (reference sequence). About this clone: The antigen is not known.

Study donors comprised healthy, HIV-negative adults devoid of recent acute infection or vaccination. The rearrangement uses TRBV27 and TRBJ1-4; 9 nucleotides align to TRBD1. Sequences were obtained from memory CD8+ T cells sorted from blood. The sample's subset: CD45RO+ cells pooled with CCR7-negative TemRA cells. The receptor was derived from a man aged 18 to 29 in good health. The CDR3 here is CASSWGRGTGSEKLFF. Written as DNA, the CDR3 is TGTGCCAGCAGTTGGGGCCGGGGGACAGGGAGTGAAAAACTGTTTTTT.